What follows are 2 T cell receptor beta chains derived from one specimen sequenced in a study of T cells after yellow fever vaccination. TCRdb re-called the 5' RACE reads through MiXCR, storing one row per CDR3 protein. Among around 400,000 distinct CDR3 sequences listed, around a tenth were seen once. Sequenced here: PBMCs, sampled on the day of the first yellow fever vaccination. All receptors derive from a man aged 18 to 29 who received the YFV17D yellow fever vaccine.

The chain uses TRBV6-1 and TRBJ1-5; weak D call: TRBD1 (6 bases). The CDR3 is 15 amino acids. The V and J ends lost 7 bases and 4 bases respectively, with 17 bases between them. Germline V lookup: CDR1 MNHNS, CDR2 SASEGT. The CDR3 reads CASTYGRTANQPQHF. The CDR3 DNA is TGTGCCAGCACCTACGGAAGGACAGCTAATCAGCCCCAGCATTTT.

The V call is TRBV7-8, the J call TRBJ2-7; possibly TRBD2 for D (5 bases). In germline, CDR1 is SGHVS, CDR2 FQNEAQ. The CDR3 has 15 residues. V lost 5 bases to trimming and J lost 2 bases, with 16 bases between them. The CDR3 region has the DNA TGTGCCAGCAGCACACCCCCGACCGGGACCTACGAGCAGTACTTC. Amino acids: CASSTPPTGTYEQYF.